The present T cell receptor beta chain was sequenced within a study of blood T cells in healthy people across ages. Primers used in a second PCR of about 6 to 12 cycles were a sample-barcoded 5' primer and a J-beta primer mix. TCRdb fed the 5' RACE reads into MiXCR, producing one record per CDR3 protein. This sample has 800,000 or so distinct CDR3 sequences, with around 25% found just once. These sequences were also reported in another study, on T cells of mothers and their children.

Sequenced material: blood. This TCR came from a boy between 5 and 17 years old in good health.

The CDR3 loop reads CASSFPVAGNTGELFF. CDR3 sequence (DNA): TGTGCCAGCAGCTTCCCCGTAGCGGGGAACACCGGGGAGCTGTTTTTT. The chain uses TRBV7-6 and TRBJ2-2, with TRBD2 identical over 7 bases. The CDR3 loop spans 16 amino acids. Trimming cost V 3 bases and J 1 base; bases outside gene matches: 5. Per germline, CDR1 SGHVS and CDR2 FNYEAQ.